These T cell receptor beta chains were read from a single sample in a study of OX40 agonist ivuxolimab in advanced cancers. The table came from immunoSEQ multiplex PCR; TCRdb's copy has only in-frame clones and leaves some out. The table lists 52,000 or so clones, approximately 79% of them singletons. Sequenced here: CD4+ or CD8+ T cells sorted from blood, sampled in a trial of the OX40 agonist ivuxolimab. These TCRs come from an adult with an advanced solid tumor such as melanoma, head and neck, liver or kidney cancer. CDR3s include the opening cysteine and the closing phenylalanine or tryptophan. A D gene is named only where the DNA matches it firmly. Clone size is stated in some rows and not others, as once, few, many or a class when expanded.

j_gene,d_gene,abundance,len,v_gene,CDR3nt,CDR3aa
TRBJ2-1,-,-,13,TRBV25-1,TGTGCCAGCAGTTGGGACACCGCCCGAGGACAGTTCTTC,CASSWDTARGQFF
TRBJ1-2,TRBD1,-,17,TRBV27,TGTGCCAGCAGTTCCCAGACAGGGGGCTCCTATAACTATGGCTACACCTTC,CASSSQTGGSYNYGYTF
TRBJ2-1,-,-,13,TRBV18,TGTGCCAGTCTCCAGACCTCGAAAGGCGAGCAGTTCTTC,CASLQTSKGEQFF
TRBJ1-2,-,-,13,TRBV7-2,TGTGCCAGCAGCGCACAACTAAACTATGGCTACACCTTC,CASSAQLNYGYTF
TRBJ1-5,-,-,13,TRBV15,TGTGCCACCAGCAGTAGCGGCAATCAGCCCCAGCATTTT,CATSSSGNQPQHF
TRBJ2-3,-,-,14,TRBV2,TGTGCCAGCAAAGGGGGACTAAACACAGATACGCAGTATTTT,CASKGGLNTDTQYF
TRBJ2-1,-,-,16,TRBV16,TGTGCCAGCAGCCAACCGCGCGGGGTGAACTACAATGAGCAGTTCTTC,CASSQPRGVNYNEQFF
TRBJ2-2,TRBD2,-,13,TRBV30,TGTGCCTTTAGCGGGAGCAGGACCGGGGAGCTGTTTTTT,CAFSGSRTGELFF
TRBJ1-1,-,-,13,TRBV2,TGTGCCAGCAGTTTCAGACAGCTCACTGAAGCTTTCTTT,CASSFRQLTEAFF
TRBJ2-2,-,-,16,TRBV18,TGTGCCAGCTCACCACGGGATAGCGGGAACACCGGGGAGCTGTTTTTT,CASSPRDSGNTGELFF
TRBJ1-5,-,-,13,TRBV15,TGTGCCACCAGCAGAGTAGCGGATCAGCCCCAGCATTTT,CATSRVADQPQHF
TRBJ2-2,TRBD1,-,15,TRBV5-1,TGCGCCAGCACCACCCCCACAGGGGACACCGGGGAGCTGTTTTTT,CASTTPTGDTGELFF
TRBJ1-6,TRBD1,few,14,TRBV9,TGTGCCAGCAGCACGACAGGGGTTAATTCACCCCTCCACTTT,CASSTTGVNSPLHF
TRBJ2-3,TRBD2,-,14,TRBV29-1,TGCAGCGTTCGGACTAGCGGGGGGTCAGATACGCAGTATTTT,CSVRTSGGSDTQYF
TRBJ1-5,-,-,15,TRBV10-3,TGTGCCATCAGTGAGACTGAGAATAGCAATCAGCCCCAGCATTTT,CAISETENSNQPQHF
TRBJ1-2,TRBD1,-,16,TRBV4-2,TGTGCCAGCAGCACCCGATGGGGACAGGGCAGTCATGGCTACACCTTC,CASSTRWGQGSHGYTF
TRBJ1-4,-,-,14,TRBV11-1,TGTGCCAGCAGTTTAACCCAGGGCCACGAAAAACTGTTTTTT,CASSLTQGHEKLFF
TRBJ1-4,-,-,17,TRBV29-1,TGCAGCGTTGAAGGTCCCCCGGGGGCTACTTGGGGTGAAAAACTGTTTTTT,CSVEGPPGATWGEKLFF
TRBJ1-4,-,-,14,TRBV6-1,TGTGCCAGCGGGGGACGGGGAAGGGATGAAAAACTGTTTTTT,CASGGRGRDEKLFF
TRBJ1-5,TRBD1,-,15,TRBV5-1,TGCGCCAGCCGTAGGACAGGGGACGGGAATCAGCCCCAGCATTTT,CASRRTGDGNQPQHF
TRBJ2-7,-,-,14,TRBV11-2,TGTGCCAGCAGCTTATTACAGGGACCCTACGAGCAGTACTTC,CASSLLQGPYEQYF